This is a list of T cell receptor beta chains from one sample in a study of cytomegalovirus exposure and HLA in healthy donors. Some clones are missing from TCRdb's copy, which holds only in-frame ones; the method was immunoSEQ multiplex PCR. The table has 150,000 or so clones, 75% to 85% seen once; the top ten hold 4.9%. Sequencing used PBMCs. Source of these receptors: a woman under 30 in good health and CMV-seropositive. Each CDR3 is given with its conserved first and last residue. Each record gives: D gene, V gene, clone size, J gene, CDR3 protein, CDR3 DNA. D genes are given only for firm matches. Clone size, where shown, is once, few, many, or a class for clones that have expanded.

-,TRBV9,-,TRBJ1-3,CASSVGSAGNTIYF,TGTGCCAGCAGCGTGGGCTCTGCTGGAAACACCATATATTTT
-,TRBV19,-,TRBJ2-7,CASSPPGRAVYEQYF,TGTGCCAGTAGCCCGCCCGGCAGGGCTGTGTACGAGCAGTACTTC
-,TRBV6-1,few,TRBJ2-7,CASTRQENSYEQYF,TGTGCCAGCACCCGGCAGGAAAACTCCTACGAGCAGTACTTC
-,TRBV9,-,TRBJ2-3,CASSLSSTDTQYF,TGTGCCAGCAGCCTCTCCAGCACAGATACGCAGTATTTT
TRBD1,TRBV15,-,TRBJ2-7,CATSRSRDRGLEQYF,TGTGCCACCAGCAGAAGCCGGGACAGGGGGCTCGAGCAGTACTTC
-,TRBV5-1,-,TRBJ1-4,CASSLERATNEKLFF,TGCGCCAGCAGCTTGGAAAGAGCAACTAATGAAAAACTGTTTTTT
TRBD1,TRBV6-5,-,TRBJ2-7,CASLDRDSVFEQYF,TGTGCCAGCCTAGACCGGGACAGCGTTTTCGAGCAGTACTTC
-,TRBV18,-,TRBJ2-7,CASSPPSGQGYEQYF,TGTGCCAGCTCACCACCCTCGGGACAAGGCTACGAGCAGTACTTC
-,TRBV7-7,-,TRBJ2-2,CASSFAHGTGELFF,TGTGCCAGCAGCTTCGCTCACGGTACCGGGGAGCTGTTTTTT
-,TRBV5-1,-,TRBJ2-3,CASSFSGGTDTQYF,TGCGCCAGCAGCTTCAGTGGGGGGACAGATACGCAGTATTTT
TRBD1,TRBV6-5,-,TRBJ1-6,CASTRGQANSPLHF,TGTGCCAGCACCCGGGGACAGGCCAATTCACCCCTCCACTTT
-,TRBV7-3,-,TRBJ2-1,CASSLTGGNEQFF,TGTGCCAGCAGCTTAACAGGGGGCAATGAGCAGTTCTTC
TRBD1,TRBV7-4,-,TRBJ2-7,CASSSTTGKAEQYF,TGTGCCAGCAGCTCCACGACAGGGAAGGCTGAGCAGTACTTC